This T cell receptor (beta chain) is drawn from a study of cytomegalovirus exposure and HLA in healthy donors. Looked up from germline, CDR1 is SGDLS and CDR2 is YYNGEE. The CDR3 consists of 14 residues. The trim removed 0 bases at V and 3 bases at J, leaving 1 base unmatched. Data came from immunoSEQ multiplex PCR; TCRdb stores just in-frame clones and leaves some out. The sample consists of about 74,000 clones, 94% of them appearing once. This TCR came from a woman between 18 and 29 years old in good health and CMV-seropositive. What was sequenced was PBMCs. The chain carries TRBV9 and TRBJ2-7; TRBD2 agrees at 9 bases. The CDR3 reads CASSVALAGYEQYF. CDR3 nucleotide sequence: TGTGCCAGCAGCGTAGCACTAGCGGGCTACGAGCAGTACTTC.